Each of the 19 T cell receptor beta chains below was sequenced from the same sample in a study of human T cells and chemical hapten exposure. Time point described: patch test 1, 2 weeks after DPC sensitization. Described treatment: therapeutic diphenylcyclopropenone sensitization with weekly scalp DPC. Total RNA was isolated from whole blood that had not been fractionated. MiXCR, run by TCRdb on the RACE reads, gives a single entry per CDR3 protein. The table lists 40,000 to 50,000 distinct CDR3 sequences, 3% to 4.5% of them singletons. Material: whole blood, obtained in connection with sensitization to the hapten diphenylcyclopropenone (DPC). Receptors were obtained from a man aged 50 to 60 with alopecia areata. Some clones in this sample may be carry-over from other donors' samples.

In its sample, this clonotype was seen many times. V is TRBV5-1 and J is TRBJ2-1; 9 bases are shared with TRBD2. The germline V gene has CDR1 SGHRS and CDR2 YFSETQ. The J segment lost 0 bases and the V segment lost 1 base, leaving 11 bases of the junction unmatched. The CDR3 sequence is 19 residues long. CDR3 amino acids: CASSLTSGPPGSSYNEQFF. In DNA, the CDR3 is TGCGCCAGCAGCTTGACTAGCGGGCCGCCCGGTAGCTCCTACAATGAGCAGTTCTTC.

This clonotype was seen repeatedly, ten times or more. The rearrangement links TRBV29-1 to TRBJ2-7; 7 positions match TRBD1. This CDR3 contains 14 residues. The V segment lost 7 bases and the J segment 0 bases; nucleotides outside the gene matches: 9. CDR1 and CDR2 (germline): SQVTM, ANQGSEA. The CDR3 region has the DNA TGCAGCGCCTCCACAGGGGTAAGCTCCTACGAGCAGTACTTC. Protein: CSASTGVSSYEQYF.

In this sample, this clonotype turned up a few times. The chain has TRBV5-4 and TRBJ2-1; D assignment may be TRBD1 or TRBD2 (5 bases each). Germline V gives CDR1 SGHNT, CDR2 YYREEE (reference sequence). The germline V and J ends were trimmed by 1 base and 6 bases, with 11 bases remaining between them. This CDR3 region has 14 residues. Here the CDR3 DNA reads TGTGCCAGCAGCTTGATGGGGGTACGCAATGAGCAGTTCTTC. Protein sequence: CASSLMGVRNEQFF.

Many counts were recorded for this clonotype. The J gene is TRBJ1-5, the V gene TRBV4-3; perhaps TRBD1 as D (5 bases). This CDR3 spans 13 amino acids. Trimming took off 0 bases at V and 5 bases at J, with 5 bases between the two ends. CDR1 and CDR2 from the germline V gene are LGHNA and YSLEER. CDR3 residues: CASSQDRDQPQHF. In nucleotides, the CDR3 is TGCGCCAGCAGCCAAGACAGGGATCAGCCCCAGCATTTT.

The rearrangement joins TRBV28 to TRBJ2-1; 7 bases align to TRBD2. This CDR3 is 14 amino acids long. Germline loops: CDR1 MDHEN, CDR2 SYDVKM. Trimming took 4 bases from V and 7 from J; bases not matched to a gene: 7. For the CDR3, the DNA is TGTGCCAGCAGTTACTCGACTAGCCCGAATGAGCAGTTCTTC. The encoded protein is CASSYSTSPNEQFF.

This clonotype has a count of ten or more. CDR3 bases: TGTGCCAGCGGGGACGCCAAAAACATTCAGTACTTC. The encoded protein is CASGDAKNIQYF. The gene calls are TRBV3-1 and TRBJ2-4; D may be TRBD1 or TRBD2 (5 bases each). The CDR3 contains 12 residues. V lost 8 bases to trimming and J lost 1 base, with 6 bases between them. Germline CDR1 LGHDT, CDR2 YNNKEL (reference sequence). The full variable domain, its missing parts supplied by reference TRBV3-1 and TRBJ2-4, is DTAVSQTPKYLVTQMGNDKSIKCEQNLGHDTMYWYKQDSKKFLKIMFSYNNKELIINETVPNRFSPKSPDKAHLNLHINSLELGDSAVYFCASGDAKNIQYFGAGTRLSVL.

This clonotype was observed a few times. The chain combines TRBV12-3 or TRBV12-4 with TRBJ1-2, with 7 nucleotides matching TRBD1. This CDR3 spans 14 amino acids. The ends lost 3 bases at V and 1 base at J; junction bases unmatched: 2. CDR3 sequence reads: CASSLTGNNYGYTF. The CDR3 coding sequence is TGTGCCAGCAGTTTGACAGGGAATAACTATGGCTACACCTTC.

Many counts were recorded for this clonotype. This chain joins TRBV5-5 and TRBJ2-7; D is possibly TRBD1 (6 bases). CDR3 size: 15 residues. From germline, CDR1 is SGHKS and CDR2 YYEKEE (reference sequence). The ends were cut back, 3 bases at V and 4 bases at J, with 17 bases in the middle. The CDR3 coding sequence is TGTGCCAGCAGCTCTCGGCCAGGGGCCCCTTACGAGCAGTACTTC. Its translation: CASSSRPGAPYEQYF.

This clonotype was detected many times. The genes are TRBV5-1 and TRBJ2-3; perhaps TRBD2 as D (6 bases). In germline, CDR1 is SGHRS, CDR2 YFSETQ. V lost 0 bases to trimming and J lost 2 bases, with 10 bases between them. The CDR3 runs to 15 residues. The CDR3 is CASSLEGRFTDTQYF. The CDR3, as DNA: TGCGCCAGCAGCTTGGAGGGGAGGTTCACAGATACGCAGTATTTT.

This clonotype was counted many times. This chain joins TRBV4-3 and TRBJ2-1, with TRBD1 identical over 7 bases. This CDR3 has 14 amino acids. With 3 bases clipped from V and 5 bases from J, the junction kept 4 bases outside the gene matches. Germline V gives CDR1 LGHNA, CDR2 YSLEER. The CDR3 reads CASSHTTGDNEQFF. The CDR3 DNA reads TGCGCCAGCAGCCACACAACAGGGGACAATGAGCAGTTCTTC.

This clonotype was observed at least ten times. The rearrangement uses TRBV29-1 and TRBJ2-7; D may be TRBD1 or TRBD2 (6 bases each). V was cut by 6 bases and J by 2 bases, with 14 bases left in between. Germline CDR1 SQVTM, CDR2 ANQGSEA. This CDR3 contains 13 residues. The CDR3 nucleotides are TGCAGCGTCCGGGGGCAGGGAACCTACGAGCAGTACTTC. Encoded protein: CSVRGQGTYEQYF.

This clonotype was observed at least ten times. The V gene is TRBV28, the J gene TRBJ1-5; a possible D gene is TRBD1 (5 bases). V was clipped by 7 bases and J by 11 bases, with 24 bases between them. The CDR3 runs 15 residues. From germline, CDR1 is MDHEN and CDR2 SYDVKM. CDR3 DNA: TGTGCCAGCACCCGCCCCGGGACCTGGTTTATGTCCCAGCATTTT. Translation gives CASTRPGTWFMSQHF.

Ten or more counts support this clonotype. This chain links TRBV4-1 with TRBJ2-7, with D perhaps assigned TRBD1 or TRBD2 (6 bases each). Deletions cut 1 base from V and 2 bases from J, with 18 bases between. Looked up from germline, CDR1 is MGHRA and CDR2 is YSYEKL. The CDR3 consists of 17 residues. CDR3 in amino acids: CASSQGRARGPPYEQYF. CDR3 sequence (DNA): TGCGCCAGCAGCCAAGGGAGGGCCAGGGGACCTCCCTACGAGCAGTACTTC.

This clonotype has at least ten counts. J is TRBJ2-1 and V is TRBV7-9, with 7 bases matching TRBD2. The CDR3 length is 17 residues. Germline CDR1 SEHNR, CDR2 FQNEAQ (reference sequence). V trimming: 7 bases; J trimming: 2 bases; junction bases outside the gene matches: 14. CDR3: CASITKLGTTTYNEQFF. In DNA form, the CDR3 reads TGTGCCAGCATCACAAAGCTCGGGACTACCACCTACAATGAGCAGTTCTTC.

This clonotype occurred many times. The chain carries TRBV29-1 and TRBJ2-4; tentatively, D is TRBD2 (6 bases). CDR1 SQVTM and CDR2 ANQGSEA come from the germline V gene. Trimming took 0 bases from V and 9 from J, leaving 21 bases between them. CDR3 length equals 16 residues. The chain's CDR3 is CSVEDPGLAVEGIQYF. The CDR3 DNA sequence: TGCAGCGTTGAAGACCCTGGGTTAGCGGTCGAAGGCATTCAGTACTTC.

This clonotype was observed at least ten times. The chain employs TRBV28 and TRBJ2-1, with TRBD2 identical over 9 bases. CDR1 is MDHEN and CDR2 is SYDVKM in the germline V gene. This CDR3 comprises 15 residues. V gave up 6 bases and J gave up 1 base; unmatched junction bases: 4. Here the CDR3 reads CASSGSGRSYNEQFF. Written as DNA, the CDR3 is TGTGCCAGCAGCGGGAGCGGGAGGTCCTACAATGAGCAGTTCTTC.

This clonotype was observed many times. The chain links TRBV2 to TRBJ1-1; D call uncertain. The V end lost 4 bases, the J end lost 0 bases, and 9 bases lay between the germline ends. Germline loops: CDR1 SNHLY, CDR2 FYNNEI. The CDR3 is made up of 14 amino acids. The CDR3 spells CASSVILVNTEAFF. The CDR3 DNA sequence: TGTGCCAGCAGTGTTATATTGGTGAACACTGAAGCTTTCTTT.

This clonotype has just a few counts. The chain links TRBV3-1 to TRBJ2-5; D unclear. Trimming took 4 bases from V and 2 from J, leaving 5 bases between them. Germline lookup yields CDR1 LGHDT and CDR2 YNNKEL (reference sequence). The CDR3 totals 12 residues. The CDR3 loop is CASSPQQETQYF. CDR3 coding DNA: TGTGCCAGCAGCCCGCAACAAGAGACCCAGTACTTC.

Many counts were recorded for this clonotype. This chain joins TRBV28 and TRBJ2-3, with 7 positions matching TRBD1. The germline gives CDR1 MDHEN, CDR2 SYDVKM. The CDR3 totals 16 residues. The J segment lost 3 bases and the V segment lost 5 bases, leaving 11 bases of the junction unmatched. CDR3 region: CASSTVAGGRTDTQYF. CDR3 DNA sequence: TGTGCCAGCAGTACAGTTGCAGGGGGACGTACAGATACGCAGTATTTT.